These T cell receptor beta chains were read from a single sample in a study of identical twins. TCRdb reanalysed the 5' RACE reads using MiXCR and keeps one entry per CDR3 protein. This sample has some 570,000 distinct CDR3 sequences, with about a fifth found just once. Separately, the same data were catalogued under a study of yellow fever vaccine responses in identical twins.

Material: CD4+ T cells sorted from blood. The receptors originated from a woman between 18 and 29 years old in good health. CDR3s include the opening cysteine and the closing phenylalanine or tryptophan. D genes are given only for firm matches. For some rows the clone size is stated as once, few or many, or as a class when expanded; others skip it.

CDR3	DNA	size	D	V	J
CASSHSTGTGSGNEQFF	TGTGCCAGCAGCCACTCAACCGGGACAGGGAGCGGCAATGAGCAGTTCTTC	-	TRBD1	TRBV12-3/TRBV12-4	TRBJ2-1
CASSGPDRGTDTQYF	TGTGCCAGCAGTGGCCCGGACAGGGGCACAGATACGCAGTATTTT	-	TRBD1	TRBV28	TRBJ2-3
CASSQRGSNYGYTF	TGTGCCAGCAGCCAGAGGGGAAGTAACTATGGCTACACCTTC	-	-	TRBV3-1	TRBJ1-2
CASRPGGAPQETQYF	TGTGCCAGCAGACCGGGGGGGGCCCCCCAAGAGACCCAGTACTTC	-	TRBD2	TRBV7-9	TRBJ2-5
CSASTLAGVGSTDTQYF	TGCAGTGCTAGCACCTTAGCGGGAGTGGGAAGCACAGATACGCAGTATTTT	-	TRBD2	TRBV20-1	TRBJ2-3
CSVEKGTSGSGELFF	TGCAGCGTTGAAAAAGGGACTAGCGGGTCCGGGGAGCTGTTTTTT	-	TRBD2	TRBV29-1	TRBJ2-2
CASRILAGRPYEQYF	TGTGCCAGCAGGATTTTAGCGGGTCGACCCTACGAGCAGTACTTC	few	TRBD2	TRBV11-2	TRBJ2-7
CASSVGTAYNEQFF	TGCGCCAGCAGCGTCGGGACAGCCTACAATGAGCAGTTCTTC	few	TRBD1	TRBV5-1	TRBJ2-1
CATSEQGRNNEQFF	TGTGCCACCAGTGAACAGGGACGGAACAATGAGCAGTTCTTC	few	-	TRBV24-1	TRBJ2-1
CASRPGRLKETQYF	TGTGCCAGCAGACCAGGTCGTCTAAAGGAGACCCAGTACTTC	few	-	TRBV6-1	TRBJ2-5
CASSSTGQGYEQYF	TGTGCCAGCAGCTCAACGGGACAGGGGTATGAGCAGTACTTC	-	TRBD1	TRBV7-6	TRBJ2-7
CASSQTGNDVNEQFF	TGCGCCAGCAGCCAGACAGGGAACGACGTAAATGAGCAGTTCTTC	few	TRBD1	TRBV5-1	TRBJ2-1
CSVLDPNEAFF	TGCAGCGTCCTGGACCCGAATGAAGCTTTCTTT	-	-	TRBV29-1	TRBJ1-1